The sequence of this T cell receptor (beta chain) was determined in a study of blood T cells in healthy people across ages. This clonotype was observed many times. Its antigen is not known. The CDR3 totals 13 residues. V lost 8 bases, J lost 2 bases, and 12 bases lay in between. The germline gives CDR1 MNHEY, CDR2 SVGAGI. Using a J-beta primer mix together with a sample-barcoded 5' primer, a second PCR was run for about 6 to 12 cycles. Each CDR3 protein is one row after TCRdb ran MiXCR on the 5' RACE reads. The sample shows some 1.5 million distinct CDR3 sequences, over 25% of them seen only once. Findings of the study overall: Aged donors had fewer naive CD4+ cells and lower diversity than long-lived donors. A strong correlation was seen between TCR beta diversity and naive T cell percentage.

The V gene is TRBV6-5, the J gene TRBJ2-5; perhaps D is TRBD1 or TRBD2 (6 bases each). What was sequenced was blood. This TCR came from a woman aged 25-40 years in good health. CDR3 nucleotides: TGTGCCAGCGGAAGAGGGGGGCAAGAGACCCAGTACTTC. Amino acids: CASGRGGQETQYF.